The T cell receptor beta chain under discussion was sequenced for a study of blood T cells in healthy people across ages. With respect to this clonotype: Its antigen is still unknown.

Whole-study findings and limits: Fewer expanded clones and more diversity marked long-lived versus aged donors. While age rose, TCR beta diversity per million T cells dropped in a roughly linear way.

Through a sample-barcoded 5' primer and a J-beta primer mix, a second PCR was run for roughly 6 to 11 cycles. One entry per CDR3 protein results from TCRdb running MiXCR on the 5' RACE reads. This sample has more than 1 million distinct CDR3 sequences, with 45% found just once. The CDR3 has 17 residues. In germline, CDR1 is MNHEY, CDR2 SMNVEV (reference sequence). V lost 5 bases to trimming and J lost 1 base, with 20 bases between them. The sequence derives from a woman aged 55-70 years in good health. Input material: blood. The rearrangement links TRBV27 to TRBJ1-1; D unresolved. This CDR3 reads CASSPTYRGIRNTEAFF. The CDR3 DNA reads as TGTGCCAGCAGTCCCACATATCGGGGAATACGGAACACTGAAGCTTTCTTT.